This T cell receptor beta chain appears in the sequencing data of a study of T cells after yellow fever vaccination. This clonotype was counted many times. Each CDR3 protein gets one entry after TCRdb re-called the 5' RACE reads with MiXCR. The data contain a few hundred thousand distinct CDR3 sequences, 3% to 4.5% of them seen just once; the ten biggest clones take up around 24%. The material sequenced was PBMCs, taken 5 days after the yellow fever booster vaccination. The receptor was isolated from a young man who received the YFV17D yellow fever vaccine.

In nucleotides, the CDR3 is TGCGCCAGCAGCCAATTGTCGGGGGACACTGAAGCTTTCTTT. Residues: CASSQLSGDTEAFF. This chain connects TRBV4-1 to TRBJ1-1; D might be TRBD1 (5 bases). The germline gives CDR1 MGHRA, CDR2 YSYEKL. The CDR3 is 14 residues long. V was cut by 2 bases and J by 3 bases, with 10 bases left in between.